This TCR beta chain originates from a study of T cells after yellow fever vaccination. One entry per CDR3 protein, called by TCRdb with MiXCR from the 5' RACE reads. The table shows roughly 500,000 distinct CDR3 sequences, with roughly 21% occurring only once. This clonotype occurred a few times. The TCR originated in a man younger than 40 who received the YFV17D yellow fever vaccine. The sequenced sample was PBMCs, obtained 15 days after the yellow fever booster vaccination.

The CDR3 here is CASSEYRGAFF. In nucleotides, the CDR3 is TGTGCCAGCAGCGAATACAGGGGAGCTTTCTTT. The V and J genes are TRBV7-2 and TRBJ1-1; 7 nucleotides agree with TRBD1. Germline CDR1 reads SGHTA; CDR2 reads FQGNSA. The CDR3 extends over 11 amino acids. V was clipped by 5 bases and J by 10 bases; unmatched bases: 4.